The rows below give T cell receptor beta chains drawn from one sample of a study of blood T cell repertoires in COVID-19. The protocol was immunoSEQ multiplex PCR, while the TCRdb copy is restricted to in-frame clones and leaves out a portion. The repertoire holds a few hundred thousand clones, with around 85% as singletons. Material: peripheral blood. The receptors were sampled from a woman aged 18-29 years with acute or convalescent COVID-19. CDR3s include the opening cysteine and the closing phenylalanine or tryptophan. Each record gives: D gene, clone size, V gene, J gene, CDR3 DNA, CDR3 protein. The D gene is left open where the match is weak. Not every row has a clone size; where given, it reads once, few, many or a size class.

.,.,TRBV30,TRBJ1-5,TGTGCCTGGGACAGGTTTGGTCAGCCCCAGCATTTT,CAWDRFGQPQHF
TRBD1,.,TRBV10-3,TRBJ1-2,TGTGCCATCAGCCCGACGGGACAGATAGGAGCTAACTATGGCTACACCTTC,CAISPTGQIGANYGYTF
TRBD2,.,TRBV5-1,TRBJ2-1,TGCGCCAGCAGCGAGCGGGGGGGCAATGAGCAGTTCTTC,CASSERGGNEQFF
.,once,TRBV15,TRBJ2-3,TGTGCCACCAGCTCCCGGGCACCGGGACATAGCACAGATACGCAGTATTTT,CATSSRAPGHSTDTQYF
TRBD1,.,TRBV18,TRBJ2-5,TGTGCCAGCTCACCGCTGTCAGGGGGACAAGAGACCCAGTACTTC,CASSPLSGGQETQYF
.,.,TRBV9,TRBJ2-1,TGTGCCAGCAGCGTAGGAGGGGGAGATGAGCAGTTCTTC,CASSVGGGDEQFF
.,.,TRBV19,TRBJ1-3,TGTGCCAGTAGTATTGGGAGCTCTGGAAACACCATATATTTT,CASSIGSSGNTIYF
TRBD2,.,TRBV4-1,TRBJ2-5,TGCGCCAGCAGCCCGCGGACTAGCGGGGGGGCCCAAGAGACCCAGTACTTC,CASSPRTSGGAQETQYF
TRBD1,.,TRBV2,TRBJ2-7,TGTGCCAGCAAATGGACAGGGGTCGAGCAGTACTTC,CASKWTGVEQYF
.,.,TRBV10-2,TRBJ1-1,TGCGCCAGCAGTGAGTTGGGGGAGGGGACTGAAGCTTTCTTT,CASSELGEGTEAFF
TRBD1,.,TRBV6-1,TRBJ1-5,TGTGCCAGCAGTGAACCAGGGGGCTATAATCAGCCCCAGCATTTT,CASSEPGGYNQPQHF
TRBD1,.,TRBV6-5,TRBJ2-1,TGTGCCAGCAGCGGACAGGGGAGAGCGGATGAGCAGTTCTTC,CASSGQGRADEQFF